The 25 T cell receptor beta chains below come from one sample, sequenced in a study of T cell repertoires in cytomegalovirus infection. Antigens of these TCRs are unknown. Using its own MiXCR run on the reads, TCRdb lists one record per CDR3 protein. The sample holds approximately 730,000 distinct CDR3 sequences, 33% seen once. The sequencing used cultured PBMCs, collected from culture after CMV antigen stimulation. The receptors here all came from a human donor in good health (CMV status not recorded). Some clones in this sample may be carry-over from other donors' samples.

In its sample, this clonotype was seen many times. The chain joins TRBV7-6 to TRBJ2-1, with 8 bases fitting TRBD2. The CDR3 contains 15 residues. V shed 4 bases and J 4 bases; nucleotides not matched to a gene: 6. Germline V lookup: CDR1 SGHVS, CDR2 FNYEAQ. The CDR3 protein is CASSSPSGGYNEQFF. CDR3 bases: TGTGCCAGCAGCTCCCCCAGCGGGGGATACAATGAGCAGTTCTTC.

This clonotype was detected once. At one of its ends the junction is not consistent with the germline gene, which may arise from a read error. The genes are TRBV4-1 and TRBJ2-7; D is uncertain. This CDR3 region has 13 residues. Germline V gene lookup returns CDR1 MGHRA and CDR2 YSYEKL. The CDR3 reads CASSQRSYLEQYF. DNA for the CDR3: TGTGCCAGCAGCCAACGTAGTTACCTCGAGCAGTACTTC.

This clonotype turned up a few times. The rearrangement links TRBV7-8 to TRBJ1-6, with 7 bases fitting TRBD1. V shed 2 bases, J shed 6 bases, and the junction held 7 bases outside the gene matches. Looked up from germline, CDR1 is SGHVS and CDR2 is FQNEAQ. The CDR3 runs 16 residues. The CDR3 nucleotides read TGTGCCAGCAGCTTATTCGGGACAGCGAGTAATTCACCCCTCCACTTT. Protein sequence: CASSLFGTASNSPLHF.

This clonotype was detected a few times. The genes are TRBV7-3 and TRBJ1-4, with a weak D call TRBD1 (5 bases). The V end lost 4 bases, the J end lost 8 bases, and 17 bases lay between the germline ends. The germline V gene encodes CDR1 SGHTA and CDR2 FQGTGA. The CDR3 contains 15 residues. The CDR3 reads CASSSIQGPGEKLFF. The CDR3 DNA reads as TGTGCCAGCAGCTCTATTCAGGGTCCCGGGGAAAAACTGTTTTTT.

This clonotype was detected ten times or more. CDR3 DNA: TGTGCCAGCAGCCGGGGGGCAGCCCCCTCCTACGAGCAGTACTTC. As protein: CASSRGAAPSYEQYF. The V and J genes are TRBV7-2 and TRBJ2-7; D is possibly TRBD2 (7 bases). Germline assignment: CDR1 SGHTA and CDR2 FQGNSA. The CDR3 is 15 amino acids. The germline V and J ends were trimmed by 5 bases and 0 bases, with 14 bases remaining between them.

The chain uses TRBV3-1 and TRBJ2-3; 16 nucleotides line up with TRBD2. The CDR3 covers 19 residues. Losses at the gene ends were 0 bases for V and 4 bases for J; bases not matched to a gene: 7. In germline, CDR1 is LGHDT, CDR2 YNNKEL (reference sequence). Written as DNA, the CDR3 is TGTGCCAGCAGCCAAGAAATGGGACTAGCGGGAGGGCCAGCAGATACGCAGTATTTT. As protein: CASSQEMGLAGGPADTQYF.

This clonotype was recorded many times. The chain links TRBV7-2 to TRBJ2-5; D possibly corresponds to TRBD2 (7 bases). Trimming shortened V by 4 bases and J by 4 bases, and 13 bases separated the two germline ends. From germline, CDR1 is SGHTA and CDR2 FQGNSA. This CDR3 has 14 amino acids. Written as DNA, the CDR3 is TGTGCCAGCAGCTCCCGGGGGGCCACAGAGACCCAGTACTTC. Its protein is CASSSRGATETQYF.

The chain uses TRBV7-6 and TRBJ2-1; 7 nucleotides line up with TRBD1. The CDR3 contains 14 residues. V was clipped by 3 bases and J by 8 bases; unmatched bases: 7. Germline-derived CDR1 and CDR2 are SGHVS and FNYEAQ. This chain's CDR3 is CASSFLKGADEQFF. The CDR3 bases are TGTGCCAGCAGCTTTTTGAAGGGGGCTGATGAGCAGTTCTTC.

This chain connects TRBV2 to TRBJ2-2; 8 nucleotides agree with TRBD2. The CDR3 totals 14 residues. In germline, CDR1 is SNHLY, CDR2 FYNNEI. Trimming at V came to 11 bases and at J to 4 bases, leaving 9 bases not matched to a gene. The CDR3 nucleotides read TGTGCCTCCACGGGACTAGGGATCACCGGGGAGCTGTTTTTT. Residues: CASTGLGITGELFF.

V usage is TRBV5-1 and J usage is TRBJ1-6; D call uncertain. Trimming stripped 3 bases from V and 0 bases from J, with 10 bases between. CDR3 length: 16 amino acids. Per germline, CDR1 SGHRS and CDR2 YFSETQ. The CDR3 reads CASSSPSSSYNSPLHF. The CDR3 coding sequence is TGCGCCAGCAGCTCGCCGTCGAGCTCCTATAATTCACCCCTCCACTTT.

The chain links TRBV6-5 to TRBJ1-5; 8 bases agree with TRBD1. Germline V gene lookup returns CDR1 MNHEY and CDR2 SVGAGI. Losses at the gene ends were 6 bases for V and 6 bases for J; bases not matched to a gene: 7. The CDR3 length is 14 residues. The CDR3 DNA reads as TGTGCCAGCAGGTCCGGACAGGGTGGTCAGCCCCAGCATTTT. This translates into CASRSGQGGQPQHF.

The rearrangement joins TRBV9 to TRBJ2-3, with 12 bases aligning to TRBD2. Germline V gene sequence: CDR1 SGDLS, CDR2 YYNGEE. The CDR3 is made up of 15 amino acids. The V and J ends lost 3 bases and 6 bases, in that order; junction bases with no gene match: 5. DNA of the CDR3: TGTGCCAGCAGCGCTCGGACTAGCGGGGCGGATACGCAGTATTTT. Translated: CASSARTSGADTQYF.

The table lists this clonotype with a few counts. The chain couples TRBV28 to TRBJ2-3; TRBD2 agrees at 10 bases. CDR3 size: 15 residues. With V trimmed by 5 bases and J by 8 bases, 10 bases remained unmatched. Germline-derived CDR1 and CDR2 are MDHEN and SYDVKM. The CDR3 protein is CASSPYSGGVGTQYF. In nucleotides, the CDR3 is TGTGCCAGCAGTCCGTACAGCGGGGGGGTAGGTACGCAGTATTTT.

This clonotype was counted at least ten times. The V call is TRBV7-2, the J call TRBJ2-7; TRBD1 agrees at 12 bases. This CDR3 comprises 14 residues. V dropped 5 bases and J dropped 7; count of bases not matched to a gene: 6. The V gene's germline CDR1 is SGHTA and CDR2 FQGNSA. CDR3: CASSQGQGAREQYF. The CDR3 DNA follows: TGTGCCAGCAGCCAGGGACAGGGGGCGAGGGAGCAGTACTTC.

The chain uses TRBV7-2 and TRBJ2-1; D unclear. Trimming removed 2 bases at V and 10 bases at J, with 12 bases between. The length of the CDR3 is 13 residues. Germline values: CDR1 SGHTA, CDR2 FQGNSA. In nucleotides, the CDR3 is TGTGCCAGCAGCTTAACGAGTAGGTGGGAGCAGTTCTTC. Amino acids: CASSLTSRWEQFF.

J is TRBJ2-7 and V is TRBV7-9; maybe TRBD1 (6 bases). The germline V gene has CDR1 SEHNR and CDR2 FQNEAQ (reference sequence). Trimming shortened V by 5 bases and J by 4 bases, and 9 bases separated the two germline ends. The CDR3 has 12 residues. CDR3 protein: CASSKRGYEQYF. The CDR3 DNA is TGTGCCAGCAGCAAAAGGGGGTACGAGCAGTACTTC.

The V and J genes are TRBV6-5 and TRBJ1-1; D is perhaps TRBD1 (5 bases). From germline, CDR1 is MNHEY and CDR2 SVGAGI. CDR3 length: 13 amino acids. V gave up 1 base and J gave up 7 bases, with 10 bases separating them. CDR3 sequence (DNA): TGTGCCAGCAGTTACTGGGGCCCCGATGAAGCTTTCTTT. Protein product: CASSYWGPDEAFF.

The genes are TRBV7-9 and TRBJ2-7; D is unresolved. V lost 6 bases and J lost 4, with 16 bases in between. This CDR3 region has 14 residues. Germline CDR1 SEHNR, CDR2 FQNEAQ (reference sequence). The CDR3 reads CASSRTELPYEQYF. Written as DNA, the CDR3 is TGTGCCAGCAGTCGGACCGAGCTGCCTTACGAGCAGTACTTC.

This clonotype has a handful of counts. This sequence joins TRBV7-2 and TRBJ2-7; D is ambiguous. CDR1 is SGHTA and CDR2 is FQGNSA in the germline V gene. The CDR3 has 11 amino acids. V was cut by 4 bases and J by 6 bases, with 7 bases left in between. CDR3 sequence reads: CASSSQVEQYF. CDR3 nucleotide sequence: TGTGCCAGCAGCTCGCAGGTCGAGCAGTACTTC.

In its sample, this clonotype was seen a few times. A read error is possible here, since a much larger clone lies one base away. The chain combines TRBV7-2 with TRBJ2-5; 8 nucleotides agree with TRBD1. The germline V gene encodes CDR1 SGHTA and CDR2 FQGNSA. CDR3 size: 14 residues. The trim removed 5 bases at V and 4 bases at J, leaving 6 bases unmatched. CDR3 sequence reads: CASSRDRGPETQYF. DNA for the CDR3: TGTGCCAGCAGCCGAGACAGGGGCCCAGAGACCCAGTACTTC.

The chain uses TRBV12-3 or TRBV12-4 and TRBJ1-5; no firm D call. The CDR3 has 15 amino acids. With 2 bases removed from V and 0 bases from J, the gap between germline ends came to 8 bases. The CDR3 region is CASSLTGSSNQPQHF. CDR3 coding DNA: TGTGCCAGCAGTTTAACGGGATCTAGCAATCAGCCCCAGCATTTT.

This clonotype came up many times. This chain uses TRBV7-2 with TRBJ2-1, with 9 nucleotides matching TRBD2. The CDR3 sequence is 15 residues long. The junction had 7 bases not matched to a gene; V was cut back by 3 bases and J by 7 bases. Per germline, CDR1 SGHTA and CDR2 FQGNSA. The CDR3 region is CASSFIAGAGNEQFF. DNA of the CDR3: TGTGCCAGCAGCTTTATAGCGGGAGCGGGGAATGAGCAGTTCTTC.

The table lists this clonotype with a few counts. The CDR3 bases are TGTGCCATCCCCACCCGGGGGGGGCTCCCTCAGTCGAGCTCTGGGGCCAACGTCCTGACTTTC. This sequence encodes CAIPTRGGLPQSSSGANVLTF. The chain has TRBV7-9 and TRBJ2-6; 8 bases fit TRBD2. V lost 10 bases, J lost 0 bases, and 23 bases stayed unmatched. Per the germline V gene, CDR1 is SEHNR and CDR2 is FQNEAQ (reference sequence). This CDR3 spans 21 amino acids.

This clonotype occurred a few times. The chain joins TRBV4-3 to TRBJ1-5, with TRBD1 matching over 7 bases. Germline trimming cut 1 base from V and 7 bases from J; bases unmatched to any gene: 7. Germline V gene data show CDR1 as LGHNA and CDR2 as YSLEER. The length of the CDR3 is 15 residues. CDR3 loop: CASSQGGGAGQPQHF. The CDR3 nucleotides read TGCGCCAGCAGCCAAGGAGGGGGCGCGGGGCAGCCCCAGCATTTT.

This clonotype has only a few counts. This chain joins TRBV20-1 and TRBJ2-7; D is possibly TRBD1 or TRBD2 (6 bases each). Trimming pared 0 bases from V and 4 bases from J, leaving 19 bases between. This CDR3 is 16 amino acids long. The germline V gene has CDR1 DFQATT and CDR2 SNEGSKA (reference sequence). The CDR3 DNA follows: TGCAGTGCTAGAGATTTGAGGGGGACTCCAACATACGAGCAGTACTTC. This gives the protein CSARDLRGTPTYEQYF.